One and the same sample provided the 12 T cell receptor beta chains below, sequenced in a study of blood T cell repertoires in COVID-19. Method: immunoSEQ multiplex PCR; TCRdb's copy keeps in-frame clones and lacks some. The table lists under 100,000 clones, around 87% of them singletons. The material sequenced was peripheral blood. These receptors all come from a human donor in a cohort sampled during active COVID-19.

The V gene is TRBV3-1 (or the pseudogene TRBV3-2), the J gene TRBJ1-5, with TRBD1 as a possible D gene (5 bases). Between the trimmed V and J ends, which lost 6 bases and 7 bases, there was a span of 10 bases. Germline CDR1 is LGHDT and CDR2 is YNNKEL (reference sequence). The CDR3 runs 12 residues. The CDR3 DNA reads TGTGCCAGCAGTCTACGGGGGCAGCCCCAGCATTTT. Its protein product is CASSLRGQPQHF.

This clone was counted a single time. The V and J genes are TRBV19 and TRBJ2-2, with TRBD2 identical over 9 bases. Looked up from germline, CDR1 is LNHDA and CDR2 is SQIVND (reference sequence). This CDR3 has 16 residues. V lost 5 bases and J lost 0; bases outside the gene matches: 4. The CDR3 region is CASSPSGGTNTGELFF. Written as DNA, the CDR3 is TGTGCCAGTAGTCCGAGCGGGGGGACGAACACCGGGGAGCTGTTTTTT.

The genes are TRBV5-4 and TRBJ1-6, with D perhaps TRBD1 (6 bases). This CDR3 contains 18 residues. Germline-derived CDR1 and CDR2 are SGHNT and YYREEE (reference sequence). V shed 4 bases and J shed 0 bases, with 17 bases lying between them. The CDR3 protein is CASSPGGGLGSYNSPLHF. In DNA, the CDR3 is TGTGCCAGCAGCCCCGGGGGGGGCTTGGGCTCCTATAATTCACCCCTCCACTTT.

This clone was seen a handful of times. The rearrangement links TRBV5-1 to TRBJ2-7; TRBD1 might be the D (6 bases). The CDR3 is 15 residues long. V was clipped by 0 bases and J by 1 base, with 11 bases between them. Germline V gene data show CDR1 as SGHRS and CDR2 as YFSETQ. As DNA, the CDR3 is TGCGCCAGCAGCTTGGAGGCAGGGACATCCTACGAGCAGTACTTC. Protein product: CASSLEAGTSYEQYF. Based on the CDR3 plus reference TRBV5-1 and TRBJ2-7, the full variable domain is KAGVTQTPRYLIKTRGQQVTLSCSPISGHRSVSWYQQTPGQGLQFLFEYFSETQRNKGNFPGRFSGRQFSNSRSEMNVSTLELGDSALYLCASSLEAGTSYEQYFGPGTRLTVT.

This chain connects TRBV7-6 to TRBJ2-1; D possibly corresponds to TRBD1 (5 bases). The CDR3 runs 18 residues. Germline V CDR1 and CDR2: SGHVS, FNYEAQ. V was shortened by 0 bases and J by 0 bases, with 15 bases between the two germline ends. The CDR3 loop is CASSLALMTDSSYNEQFF. For the CDR3, the DNA is TGTGCCAGCAGCTTAGCCCTCATGACAGATAGCTCCTACAATGAGCAGTTCTTC.

The chain uses TRBV21-1 and TRBJ2-3; the table's TRBD1 call for D was not verified on the DNA. TRBV21-1 is an annotated pseudogene. CDR3 length: 15 amino acids. This chain's CDR3 is CASSKGDREADTQYF. CDR3 nucleotide sequence: TGTGCCAGCAGCAAAGGGGACAGGGAGGCAGATACGCAGTATTTT.

V is TRBV20-1 and J is TRBJ1-2; maybe TRBD1 (5 bases). V was shortened by 3 bases and J by 0 bases, with 8 bases between the two germline ends. Per the germline V gene, CDR1 is DFQATT and CDR2 is SNEGSKA (reference sequence). The CDR3 is 13 residues long. CDR3 loop: CSASLTANYGYTF. The CDR3, as DNA: TGCAGTGCTAGTTTGACAGCTAACTATGGCTACACCTTC.

The chain combines TRBV4-3 with TRBJ2-1; 9 bases line up with TRBD2. Germline lookup yields CDR1 LGHNA and CDR2 YSLEER. V was clipped by 5 bases and J by 5 bases; unmatched bases: 10. The CDR3 runs to 16 residues. In DNA, the CDR3 is TGCGCCAGCAGCGTGAGTCCCCTAGCGGGGCACAATGAGCAGTTCTTC. It is translated as CASSVSPLAGHNEQFF.

This chain connects TRBV2 to TRBJ2-5; D is possibly TRBD1 (5 bases). V lost 7 bases, J lost 3 bases, and 18 bases lay in between. CDR1 and CDR2 from the germline V gene are SNHLY and FYNNEI. The CDR3 spans 15 residues. Here the CDR3 reads CASTTQGQFEETQYF. DNA of the CDR3: TGTGCCAGCACTACTCAGGGTCAGTTCGAAGAGACCCAGTACTTC.

This clone was seen only once. This chain connects TRBV19 to TRBJ1-5; 9 bases line up with TRBD1. V lost 7 bases, J lost 6 bases, and 7 bases stayed unmatched. Germline CDR1 LNHDA, CDR2 SQIVND (reference sequence). This CDR3 spans 14 amino acids. CDR3 sequence: CASNNRGPGQPQHF. The CDR3 region has the DNA TGTGCCAGTAACAACAGGGGGCCGGGTCAGCCCCAGCATTTT. The variable domain in full, with the rest retrieved from reference TRBV19 and TRBJ1-5, is DGGITQSPKYLFRKEGQNVTLSCEQNLNHDAMYWYRQDPGQGLRLIYYSQIVNDFQKGDIAEGYSVSREKKESFPLTVTSAQKNPTAFYLCASNNRGPGQPQHFGDGTRLSIL.

CDR3 region: CASSLRGTGVTGELFF. CDR3 DNA sequence: TGTGCCAGCAGCTTAAGGGGGACAGGGGTTACCGGGGAGCTGTTTTTT. The rearrangement uses TRBV11-2 and TRBJ2-2; TRBD1 agrees at 10 bases. Looked up from germline, CDR1 is SGHAT and CDR2 is FQNNGV. V was pared by 2 bases and J by 5 bases, with 5 bases of the junction left unmatched. The CDR3 has 16 amino acids.

V gene TRBV28 combines with J gene TRBJ1-1; D uncertain. Germline lookup yields CDR1 MDHEN and CDR2 SYDVKM. V was cut by 8 bases and J by 0 bases, with 10 bases left in between. CDR3 length equals 13 residues. CDR3 sequence: CASLVHLNTEAFF. Here the CDR3 DNA reads TGTGCCAGCCTAGTACATTTGAACACTGAAGCTTTCTTT.